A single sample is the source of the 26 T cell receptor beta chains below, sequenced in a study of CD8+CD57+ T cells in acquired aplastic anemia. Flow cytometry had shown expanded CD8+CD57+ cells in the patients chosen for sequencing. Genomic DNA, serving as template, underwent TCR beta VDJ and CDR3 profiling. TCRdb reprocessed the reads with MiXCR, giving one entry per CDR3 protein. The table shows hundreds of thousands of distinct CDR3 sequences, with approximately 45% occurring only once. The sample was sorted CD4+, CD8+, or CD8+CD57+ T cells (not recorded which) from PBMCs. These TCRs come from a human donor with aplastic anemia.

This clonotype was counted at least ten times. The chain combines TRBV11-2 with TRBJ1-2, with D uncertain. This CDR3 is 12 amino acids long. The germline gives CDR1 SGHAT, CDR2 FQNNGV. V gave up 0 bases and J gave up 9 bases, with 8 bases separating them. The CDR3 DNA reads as TGTGCCAGCAGCTTAGATCGGGAGAGCTACACCTTC. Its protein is CASSLDRESYTF. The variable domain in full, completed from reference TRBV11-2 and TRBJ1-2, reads EAGVAQSPRYKIIEKRQSVAFWCNPISGHATLYWYQQILGQGPKLLIQFQNNGVVDDSQLPKDRFSAERLKGVDSTLKIQPAKLEDSAVYLCASSLDRESYTFGSGTRLTVV.

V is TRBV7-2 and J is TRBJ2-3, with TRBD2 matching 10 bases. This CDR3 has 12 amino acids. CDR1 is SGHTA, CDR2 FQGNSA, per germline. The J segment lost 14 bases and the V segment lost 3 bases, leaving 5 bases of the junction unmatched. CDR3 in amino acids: CASSFQRGGGYF. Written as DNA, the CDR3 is TGTGCCAGCAGCTTCCAGCGGGGGGGCGGGTATTTT.

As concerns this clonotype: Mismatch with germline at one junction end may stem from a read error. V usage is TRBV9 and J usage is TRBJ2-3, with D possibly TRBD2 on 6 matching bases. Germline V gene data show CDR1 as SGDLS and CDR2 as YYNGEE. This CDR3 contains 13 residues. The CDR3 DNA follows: TGCGCCAGCAGCCTCCGGGAGTCAGATACGCAGTATTTT. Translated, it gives CASSLRESDTQYF.

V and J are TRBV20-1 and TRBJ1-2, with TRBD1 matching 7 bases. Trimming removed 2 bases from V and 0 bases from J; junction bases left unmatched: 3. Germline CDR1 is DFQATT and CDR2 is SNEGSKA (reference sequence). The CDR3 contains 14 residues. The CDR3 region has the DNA TGCAGTGCTAGACCGACAGGGACTAACTATGGCTACACCTTC. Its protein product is CSARPTGTNYGYTF.

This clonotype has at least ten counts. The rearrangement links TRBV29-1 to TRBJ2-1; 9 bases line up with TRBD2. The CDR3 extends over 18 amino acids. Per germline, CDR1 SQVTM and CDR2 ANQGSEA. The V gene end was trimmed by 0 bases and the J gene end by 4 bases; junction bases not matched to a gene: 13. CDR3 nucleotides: TGCAGCGTTGAAGATCTTAATGGGATAGCGGGAGCTTACAATGAGCAGTTCTTC. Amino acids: CSVEDLNGIAGAYNEQFF.

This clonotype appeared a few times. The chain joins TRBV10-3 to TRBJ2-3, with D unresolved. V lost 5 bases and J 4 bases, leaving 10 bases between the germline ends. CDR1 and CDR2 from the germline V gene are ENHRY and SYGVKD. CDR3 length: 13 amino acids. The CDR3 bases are TGTGCCATCAGTACCCTGGCAGCAGATACGCAGTATTTT. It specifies CAISTLAADTQYF.

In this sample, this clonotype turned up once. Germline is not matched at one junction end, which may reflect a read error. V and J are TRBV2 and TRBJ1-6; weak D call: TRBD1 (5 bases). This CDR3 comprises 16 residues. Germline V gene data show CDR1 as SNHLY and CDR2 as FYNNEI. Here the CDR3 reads CASSPGLAGINSPLHF. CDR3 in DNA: TGTGCTAGCAGTCCGGGACTAGCGGGGATCAATTCACCCCTCCACTTT.

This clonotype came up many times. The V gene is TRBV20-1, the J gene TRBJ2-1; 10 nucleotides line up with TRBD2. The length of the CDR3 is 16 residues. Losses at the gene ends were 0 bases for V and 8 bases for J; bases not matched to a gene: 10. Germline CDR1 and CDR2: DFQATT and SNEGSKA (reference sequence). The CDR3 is CSARDKASGRSYEQFF. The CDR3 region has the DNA TGCAGTGCTAGAGATAAGGCTAGCGGGAGATCTTATGAGCAGTTCTTC.

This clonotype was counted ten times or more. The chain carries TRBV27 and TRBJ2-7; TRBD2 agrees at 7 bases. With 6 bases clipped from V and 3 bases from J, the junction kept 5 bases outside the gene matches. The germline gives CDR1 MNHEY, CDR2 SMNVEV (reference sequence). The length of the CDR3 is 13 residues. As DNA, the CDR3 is TGTGCCAGCAGGGCGGGAGCGGTCTACGAGCAGTACTTC. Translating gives CASRAGAVYEQYF.

The CDR3 sequence is CASRSRTGEDGYTF. The CDR3 nucleotides are TGTGCCAGCAGATCAAGGACAGGGGAAGATGGCTACACCTTC. The genes are TRBV11-1 and TRBJ1-2; 9 bases are shared with TRBD1. Germline lookup yields CDR1 SGHAT and CDR2 FQDESV (reference sequence). The CDR3 covers 14 residues. J was trimmed by 6 bases and V by 6 bases; bases with no gene match: 8.

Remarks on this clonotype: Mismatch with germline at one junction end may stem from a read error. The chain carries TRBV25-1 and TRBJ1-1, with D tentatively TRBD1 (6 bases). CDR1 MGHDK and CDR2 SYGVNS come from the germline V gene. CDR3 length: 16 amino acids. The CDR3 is CASSVSRDKWNAEAFF. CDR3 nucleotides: TGTGCCAGCAGTGTAAGCCGGGACAAATGGAACGCTGAAGCTTTCTTT. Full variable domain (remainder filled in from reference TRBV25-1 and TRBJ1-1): EADIYQTPRYLVIGTGKKITLECSQTMGHDKMYWYQQDPGMELHLIHYSYGVNSTEKGDLSSESTVSRIRTEHFPLTLESARPSHTSQYLCASSVSRDKWNAEAFFGQGTRLTVV.

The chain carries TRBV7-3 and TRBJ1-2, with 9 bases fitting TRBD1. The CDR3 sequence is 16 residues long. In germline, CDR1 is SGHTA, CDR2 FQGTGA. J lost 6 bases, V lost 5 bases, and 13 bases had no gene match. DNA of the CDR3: TGTGCCAGCAGCCCCCCCAGCTACAGGGGGCGAAATGGCTACACCTTC. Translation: CASSPPSYRGRNGYTF. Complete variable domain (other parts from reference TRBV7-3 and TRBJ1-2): GAGVSQTPSNKVTEKGKYVELRCDPISGHTALYWYRQSLGQGPEFLIYFQGTGAADDSGLPNDRFFAVRPEGSVSTLKIQRTERGDSAVYLCASSPPSYRGRNGYTFGSGTRLTVV.

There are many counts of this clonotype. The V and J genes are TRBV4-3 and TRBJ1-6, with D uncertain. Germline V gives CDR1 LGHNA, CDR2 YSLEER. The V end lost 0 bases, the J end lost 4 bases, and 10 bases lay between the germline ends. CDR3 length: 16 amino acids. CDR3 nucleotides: TGCGCCAGCAGCCAAGACTGGAGGGATTATAATTCACCCCTCCACTTT. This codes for CASSQDWRDYNSPLHF.

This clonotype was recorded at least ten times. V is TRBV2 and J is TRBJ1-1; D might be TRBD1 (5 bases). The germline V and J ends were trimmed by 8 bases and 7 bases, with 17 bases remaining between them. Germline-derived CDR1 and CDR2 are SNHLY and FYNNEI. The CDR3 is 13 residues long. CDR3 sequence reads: CASLGGYDIEAFF. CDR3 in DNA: TGTGCCAGCCTTGGGGGTTACGATATTGAAGCTTTCTTT. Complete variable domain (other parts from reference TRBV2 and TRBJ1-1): EPEVTQTPSHQVTQMGQEVILRCVPISNHLYFYWYRQILGQKVEFLVSFYNNEISEKSEIFDDQFSVERPDGSNFTLKIRSTKLEDSAMYFCASLGGYDIEAFFGQGTRLTVV.

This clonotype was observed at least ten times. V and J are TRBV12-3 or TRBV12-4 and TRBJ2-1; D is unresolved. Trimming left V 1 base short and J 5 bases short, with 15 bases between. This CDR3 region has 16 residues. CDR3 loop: CASSLGLTGLNNEQFF. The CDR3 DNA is TGTGCCAGCAGTTTAGGACTGACGGGCCTAAACAATGAGCAGTTCTTC.

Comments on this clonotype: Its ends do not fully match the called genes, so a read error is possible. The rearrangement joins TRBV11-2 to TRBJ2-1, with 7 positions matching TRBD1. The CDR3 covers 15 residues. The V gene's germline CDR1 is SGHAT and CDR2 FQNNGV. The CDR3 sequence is CASSHGTDAYNEQFF. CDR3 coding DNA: TGCGCCAGCAGCCACGGGACAGATGCTTACAATGAGCAGTTCTTC.

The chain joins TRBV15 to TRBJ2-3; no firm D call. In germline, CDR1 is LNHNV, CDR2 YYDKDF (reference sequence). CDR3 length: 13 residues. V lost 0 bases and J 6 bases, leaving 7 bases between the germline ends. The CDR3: CATSRDPGDTQYF. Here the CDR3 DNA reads TGTGCCACCAGCAGAGACCCCGGCGATACGCAGTATTTT.

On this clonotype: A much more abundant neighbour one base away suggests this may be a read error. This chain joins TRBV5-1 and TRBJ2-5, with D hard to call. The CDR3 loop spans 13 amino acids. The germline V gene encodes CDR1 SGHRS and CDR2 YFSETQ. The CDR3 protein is CAGSLAYQETQYF. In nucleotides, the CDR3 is TGCGCCGGCAGCTTGGCGTACCAAGAGACCCAGTACTTC.

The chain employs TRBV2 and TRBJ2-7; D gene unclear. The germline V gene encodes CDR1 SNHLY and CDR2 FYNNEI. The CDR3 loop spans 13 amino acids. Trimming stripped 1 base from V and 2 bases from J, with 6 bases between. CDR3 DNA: TGTGCCAGCAGTGAAGAAGCCACCTACGAGCAGTACTTC. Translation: CASSEEATYEQYF.

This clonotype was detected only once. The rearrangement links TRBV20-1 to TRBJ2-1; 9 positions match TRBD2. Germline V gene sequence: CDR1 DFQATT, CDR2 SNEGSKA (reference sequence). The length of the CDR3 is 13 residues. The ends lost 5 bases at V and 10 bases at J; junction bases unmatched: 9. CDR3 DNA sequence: TGCAGTGCTCCAGAGCGGGCGGGGGGGGAGCAGTTCTTC. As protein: CSAPERAGGEQFF.

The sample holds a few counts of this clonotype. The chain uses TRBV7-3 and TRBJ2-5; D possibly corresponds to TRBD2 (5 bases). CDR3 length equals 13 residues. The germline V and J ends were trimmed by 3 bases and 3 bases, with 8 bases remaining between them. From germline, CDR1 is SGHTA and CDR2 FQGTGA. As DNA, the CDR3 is TGTGCCAGCAGCTTGAACGGGGAAGAGACCCAGTACTTC. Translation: CASSLNGEETQYF.

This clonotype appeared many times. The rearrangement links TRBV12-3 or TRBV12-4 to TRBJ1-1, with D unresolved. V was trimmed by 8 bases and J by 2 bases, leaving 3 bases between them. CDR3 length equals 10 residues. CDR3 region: CASGNTEAFF. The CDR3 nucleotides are TGTGCCAGCGGTAACACTGAAGCTTTCTTT.

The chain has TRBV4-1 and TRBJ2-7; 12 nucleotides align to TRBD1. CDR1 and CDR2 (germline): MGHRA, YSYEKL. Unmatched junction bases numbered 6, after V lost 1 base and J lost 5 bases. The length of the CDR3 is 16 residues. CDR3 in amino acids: CASSQAGGTGGNEQYF. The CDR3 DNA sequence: TGCGCCAGCAGCCAAGCCGGGGGGACAGGGGGCAACGAGCAGTACTTC.

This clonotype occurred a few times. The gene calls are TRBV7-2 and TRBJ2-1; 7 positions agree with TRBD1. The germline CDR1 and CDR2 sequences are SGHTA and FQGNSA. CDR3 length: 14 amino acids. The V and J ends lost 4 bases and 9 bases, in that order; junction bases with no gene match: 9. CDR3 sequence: CASSSLDRVGEQFF. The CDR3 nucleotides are TGTGCCAGCAGCTCCCTTGACAGGGTAGGTGAGCAGTTCTTC.

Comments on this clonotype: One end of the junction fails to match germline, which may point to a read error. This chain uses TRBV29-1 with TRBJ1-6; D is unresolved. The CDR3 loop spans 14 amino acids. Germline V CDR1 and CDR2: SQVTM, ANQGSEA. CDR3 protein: CSVGVGSYNSPLHF. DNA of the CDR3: TGCAGCGTTGGAGTTGGCTCCTACAATTCACCCCTCCACTTT.

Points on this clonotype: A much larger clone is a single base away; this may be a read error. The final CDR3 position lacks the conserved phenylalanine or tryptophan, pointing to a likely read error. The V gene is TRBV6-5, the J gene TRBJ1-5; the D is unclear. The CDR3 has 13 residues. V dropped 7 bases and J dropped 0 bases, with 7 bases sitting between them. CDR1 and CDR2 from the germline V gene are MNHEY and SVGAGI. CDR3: CASTENSNQPQHS. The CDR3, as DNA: TGTGCCAGCACAGAGAATAGCAATCAGCCCCAGCATTCT.